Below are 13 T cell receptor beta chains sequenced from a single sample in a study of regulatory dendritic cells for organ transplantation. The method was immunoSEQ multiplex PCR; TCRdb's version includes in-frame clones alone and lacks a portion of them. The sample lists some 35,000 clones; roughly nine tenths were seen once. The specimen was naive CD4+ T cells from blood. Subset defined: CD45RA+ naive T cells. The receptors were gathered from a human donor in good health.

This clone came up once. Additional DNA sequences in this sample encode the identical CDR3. The CDR3 nucleotides are TGTGCCAGCAGCTCGGGACACAGGAGAGAGACCCAGTACTTC. Residues: CASSSGHRRETQYF. The chain couples TRBV5-6 to TRBJ2-5, with a possible D match to TRBD1 (6 bases). This CDR3 comprises 14 residues. Trimming stripped 3 bases from V and 4 bases from J, with 13 bases between. Per the germline V gene, CDR1 is SGHDT and CDR2 is YYEEEE.

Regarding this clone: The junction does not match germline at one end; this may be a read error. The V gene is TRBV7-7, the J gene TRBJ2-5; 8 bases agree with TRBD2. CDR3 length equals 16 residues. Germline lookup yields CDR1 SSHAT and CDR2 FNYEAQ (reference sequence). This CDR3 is CASSLNVAGYLETQYF. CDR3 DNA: TGTGCTAGCAGCTTAAATGTAGCGGGGTACTTGGAGACCCAGTACTTC.

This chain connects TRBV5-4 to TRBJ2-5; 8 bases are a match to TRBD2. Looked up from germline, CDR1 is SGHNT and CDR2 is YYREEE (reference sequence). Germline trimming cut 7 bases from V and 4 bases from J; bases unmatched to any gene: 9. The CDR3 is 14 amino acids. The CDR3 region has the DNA TGTGCCAGCGCCCCCGGACTAGCAGGAGAGACCCAGTACTTC. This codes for CASAPGLAGETQYF. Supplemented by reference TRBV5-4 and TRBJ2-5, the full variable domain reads ETGVTQSPTHLIKTRGQQVTLRCSSQSGHNTVSWYQQALGQGPQFIFQYYREEENGRGNFPPRFSGLQFPNYSSELNVNALELDDSALYLCASAPGLAGETQYFGPGTRLLVL.

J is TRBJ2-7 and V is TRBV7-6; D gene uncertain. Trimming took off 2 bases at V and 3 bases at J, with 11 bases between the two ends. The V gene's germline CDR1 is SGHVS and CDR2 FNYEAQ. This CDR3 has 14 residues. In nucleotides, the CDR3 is TGTGCCAGCAGCTTACGGGTCTCCGGCTACGAGCAGTACTTC. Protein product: CASSLRVSGYEQYF.

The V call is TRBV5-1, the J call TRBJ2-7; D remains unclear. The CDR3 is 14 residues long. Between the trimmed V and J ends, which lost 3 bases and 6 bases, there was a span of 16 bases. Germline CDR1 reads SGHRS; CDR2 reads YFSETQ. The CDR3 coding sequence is TGCGCCAGCAGCTCACTTCCTGGGGTCTCCGAGCAGTACTTC. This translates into CASSSLPGVSEQYF.

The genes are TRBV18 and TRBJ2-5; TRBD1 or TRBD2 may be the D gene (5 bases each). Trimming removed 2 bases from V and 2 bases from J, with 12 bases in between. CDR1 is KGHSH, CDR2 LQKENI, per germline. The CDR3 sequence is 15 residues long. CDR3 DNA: TGTGCCAGCTCACCATGGGGGACGGTTCAAGAGACCCAGTACTTC. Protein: CASSPWGTVQETQYF.

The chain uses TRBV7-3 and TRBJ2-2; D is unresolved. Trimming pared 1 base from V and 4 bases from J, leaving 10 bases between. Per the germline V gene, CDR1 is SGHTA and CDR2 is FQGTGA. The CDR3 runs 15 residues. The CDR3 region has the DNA TGTGCCAGCAGCTTAATCGGGTTGGGCACCGGGGAGCTGTTTTTT. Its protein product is CASSLIGLGTGELFF.

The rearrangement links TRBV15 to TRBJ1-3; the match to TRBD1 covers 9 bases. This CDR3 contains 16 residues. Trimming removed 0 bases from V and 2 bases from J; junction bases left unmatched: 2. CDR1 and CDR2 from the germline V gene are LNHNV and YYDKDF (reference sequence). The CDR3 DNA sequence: TGTGCCACCAGCAGAGAACGGACAGGGGCTGGAAACACCATATATTTT. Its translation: CATSRERTGAGNTIYF.

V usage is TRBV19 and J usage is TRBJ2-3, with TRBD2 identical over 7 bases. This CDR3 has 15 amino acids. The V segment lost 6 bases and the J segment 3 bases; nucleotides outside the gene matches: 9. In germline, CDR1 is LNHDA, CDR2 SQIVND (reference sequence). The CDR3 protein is CASSVRTGGTDTQYF. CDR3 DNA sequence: TGTGCCAGTAGCGTCAGGACGGGGGGAACAGATACGCAGTATTTT.

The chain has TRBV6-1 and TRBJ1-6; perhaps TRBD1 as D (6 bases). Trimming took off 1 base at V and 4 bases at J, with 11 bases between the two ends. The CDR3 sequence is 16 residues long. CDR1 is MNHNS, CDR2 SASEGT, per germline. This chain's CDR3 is CASSEVGGWYNSPLHF. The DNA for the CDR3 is TGTGCCAGCAGTGAAGTGGGGGGCTGGTATAATTCACCCCTCCACTTT.

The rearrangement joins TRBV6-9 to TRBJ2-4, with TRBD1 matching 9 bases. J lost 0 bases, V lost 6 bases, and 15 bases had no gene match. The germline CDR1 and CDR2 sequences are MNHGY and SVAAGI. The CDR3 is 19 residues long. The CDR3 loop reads CASRRTTGGVKGAKNIQYF. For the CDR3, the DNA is TGTGCCAGCAGACGCACGACAGGGGGGGTCAAGGGAGCCAAAAACATTCAGTACTTC.

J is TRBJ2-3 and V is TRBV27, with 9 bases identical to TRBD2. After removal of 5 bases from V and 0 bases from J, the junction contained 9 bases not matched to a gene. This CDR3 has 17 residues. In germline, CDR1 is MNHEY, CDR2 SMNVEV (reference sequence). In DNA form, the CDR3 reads TGTGCCAGCAGTGCGATACCTAGCGGGGTTAGCACAGATACGCAGTATTTT. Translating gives CASSAIPSGVSTDTQYF.

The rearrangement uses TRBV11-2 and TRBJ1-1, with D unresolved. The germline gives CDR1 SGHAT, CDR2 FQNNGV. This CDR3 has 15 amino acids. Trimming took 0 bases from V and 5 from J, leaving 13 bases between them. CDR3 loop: CASSLDPVSGTEAFF. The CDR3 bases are TGTGCCAGCAGCTTAGATCCCGTGAGTGGTACTGAAGCTTTCTTT.